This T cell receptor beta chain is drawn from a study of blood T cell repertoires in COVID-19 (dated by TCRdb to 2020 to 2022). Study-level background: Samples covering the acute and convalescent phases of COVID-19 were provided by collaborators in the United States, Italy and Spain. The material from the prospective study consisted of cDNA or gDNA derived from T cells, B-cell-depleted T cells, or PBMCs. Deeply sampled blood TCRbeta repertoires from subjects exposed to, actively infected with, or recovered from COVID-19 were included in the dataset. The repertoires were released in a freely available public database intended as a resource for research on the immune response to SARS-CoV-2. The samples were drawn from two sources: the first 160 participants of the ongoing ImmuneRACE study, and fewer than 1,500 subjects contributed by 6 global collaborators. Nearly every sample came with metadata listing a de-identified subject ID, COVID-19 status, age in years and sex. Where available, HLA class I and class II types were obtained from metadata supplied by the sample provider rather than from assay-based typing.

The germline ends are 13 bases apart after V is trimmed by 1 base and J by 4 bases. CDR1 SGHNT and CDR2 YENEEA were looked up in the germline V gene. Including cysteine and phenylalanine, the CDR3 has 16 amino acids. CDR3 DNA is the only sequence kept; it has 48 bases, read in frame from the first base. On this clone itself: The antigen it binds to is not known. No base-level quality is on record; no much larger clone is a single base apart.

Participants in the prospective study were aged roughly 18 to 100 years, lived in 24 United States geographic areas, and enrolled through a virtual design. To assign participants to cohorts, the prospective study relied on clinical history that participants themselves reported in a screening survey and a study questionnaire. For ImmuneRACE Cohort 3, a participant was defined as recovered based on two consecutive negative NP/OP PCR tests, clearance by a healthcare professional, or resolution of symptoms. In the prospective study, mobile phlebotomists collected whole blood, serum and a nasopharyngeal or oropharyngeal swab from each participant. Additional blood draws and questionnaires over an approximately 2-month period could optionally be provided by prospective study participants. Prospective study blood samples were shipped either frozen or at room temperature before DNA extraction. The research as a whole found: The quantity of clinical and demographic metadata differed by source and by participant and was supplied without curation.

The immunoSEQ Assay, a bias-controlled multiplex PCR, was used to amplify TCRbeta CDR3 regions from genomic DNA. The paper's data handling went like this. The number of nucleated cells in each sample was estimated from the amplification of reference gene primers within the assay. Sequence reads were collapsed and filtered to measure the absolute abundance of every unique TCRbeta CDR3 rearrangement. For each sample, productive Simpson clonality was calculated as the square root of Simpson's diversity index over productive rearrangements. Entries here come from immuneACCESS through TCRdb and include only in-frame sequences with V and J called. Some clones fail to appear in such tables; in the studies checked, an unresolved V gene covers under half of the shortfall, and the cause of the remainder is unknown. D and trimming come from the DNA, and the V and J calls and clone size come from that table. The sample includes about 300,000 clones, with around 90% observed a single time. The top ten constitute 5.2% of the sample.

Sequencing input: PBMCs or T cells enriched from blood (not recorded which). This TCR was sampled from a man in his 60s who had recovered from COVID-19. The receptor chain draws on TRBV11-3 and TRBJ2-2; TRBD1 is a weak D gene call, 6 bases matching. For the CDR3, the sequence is CASSLGAGTLTGELFF. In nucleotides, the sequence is TGTGCCAGCAGCTTAGGGGCAGGGACACTCACCGGGGAGCTGTTTTTT.